Below, 25 T cell receptor beta chains from the same sample are listed, as sequenced in a study of blood T cell repertoires in COVID-19. Sequencing used immunoSEQ multiplex PCR; TCRdb keeps in-frame clones, though not all of them. The data show over 150,000 clones, approximately 84% seen once. The material sequenced was peripheral blood. The receptors here all came from a man in his late teens or twenties with active or convalescent COVID-19.

The chain joins TRBV6-1 to TRBJ2-1; no reliable D call. CDR1 and CDR2 (germline): MNHNS, SASEGT. The V gene lost 0 bases and the J gene lost 9 bases, with 12 bases spanning the gap. The length of the CDR3 is 14 residues. CDR3 nucleotide sequence: TGTGCCAGCAGTGAAGCGCATCGCGGCGGTGAGCAGTTCTTC. Translation gives CASSEAHRGGEQFF.

The chain carries TRBV9 and TRBJ1-2; D unclear. This CDR3 has 13 residues. Trimming left V 0 bases short and J 3 bases short, with 6 bases between. Germline lookup yields CDR1 SGDLS and CDR2 YYNGEE. The CDR3 protein is CASSVESDYGYTF. The CDR3 nucleotides are TGTGCCAGCAGCGTAGAGTCGGACTATGGCTACACCTTC.

The V and J genes are TRBV4-1 and TRBJ2-1; 10 bases are shared with TRBD2. The CDR3 extends over 19 amino acids. The trim removed 0 bases at V and 7 bases at J, leaving 15 bases unmatched. Germline CDR1 is MGHRA and CDR2 is YSYEKL. The CDR3 DNA follows: TGCGCCAGCAGCCAAGAGCCTAGCGGGGGCCGGGTGTACGGTAATGAGCAGTTCTTC. Residues: CASSQEPSGGRVYGNEQFF.

The chain couples TRBV18 to TRBJ2-3, with D tentatively TRBD1 (6 bases). Trimming took 4 bases from V and 6 from J, leaving 20 bases between them. This CDR3 comprises 16 residues. Looked up from germline, CDR1 is KGHSH and CDR2 is LQKENI. This CDR3 reads CASSQNQVLQGDTQYF. Written as DNA, the CDR3 is TGTGCCAGCTCACAAAACCAGGTCCTCCAGGGGGATACGCAGTATTTT.

The CDR3 sequence is CASSSTGPRETQYF. DNA for the CDR3: TGTGCCAGCAGCTCTACAGGGCCACGGGAGACCCAGTACTTC. The chain employs TRBV7-3 and TRBJ2-5, with D maybe TRBD1 (6 bases). The ends were cut back, 4 bases at V and 5 bases at J, with 14 bases in the middle. In germline, CDR1 is SGHTA, CDR2 FQGTGA. The CDR3 is made up of 14 amino acids.

This clone was found once. This rearrangement joins TRBV6-5 to TRBJ1-2; no reliable D call. V was pared by 5 bases and J by 0 bases, with 13 bases between. From germline, CDR1 is MNHEY and CDR2 SVGAGI. The CDR3 is made up of 15 amino acids. The DNA for the CDR3 is TGTGCCAGCAGTCAGGTGTGGACTTCTAACTATGGCTACACCTTC. The encoded protein is CASSQVWTSNYGYTF.

This sequence joins TRBV11-2 and TRBJ2-7; 8 nucleotides align to TRBD2. J gave up 7 bases and V 3 bases, and 5 bases lay outside the gene matches. Germline values: CDR1 SGHAT, CDR2 FQNNGV. The CDR3 sequence is 13 residues long. CDR3 bases: TGTGCCAGCAGCTTCACGACTAGCGAAGAGCAGTACTTC. Its translation: CASSFTTSEEQYF.

This clone was detected a few times. The chain combines TRBV4-2 with TRBJ2-6; 8 nucleotides agree with TRBD2. The length of the CDR3 is 17 residues. The V segment lost 5 bases and the J segment 0 bases; nucleotides outside the gene matches: 6. The germline gives CDR1 LGHNA, CDR2 YNFKEQ. The CDR3 sequence is CASSETGTSSGANVLTF. As DNA, the CDR3 is TGTGCCAGCAGCGAAACCGGGACTAGCTCTGGGGCCAACGTCCTGACTTTC.

To note about this clone: The junction departs from germline at one end; a sequencing error may be responsible. The chain is built from TRBV6-6 and TRBJ2-7; D possibly corresponds to TRBD1 (6 bases). This CDR3 is 14 amino acids long. CDR1 MNHNY and CDR2 SVGAGI come from the germline V gene (reference sequence). CDR3 coding DNA: TGTGCCAGCAGTTCAGACAGGTCCCAACAGCTTATCCCCTTC. This codes for CASSSDRSQQLIPF.

The genes are TRBV28 and TRBJ1-6, with 7 bases lining up with TRBD1. The CDR3 is made up of 15 amino acids. The germline gives CDR1 MDHEN, CDR2 SYDVKM. Losses at the gene ends were 5 bases for V and 11 bases for J; bases not matched to a gene: 12. Here the CDR3 reads CASSPSRGAQAPLHF. The CDR3 DNA follows: TGTGCCAGCAGTCCATCCAGGGGGGCTCAAGCACCCCTCCACTTT.

The rearrangement uses TRBV13 and TRBJ2-1; 7 bases are a match to TRBD2. The CDR3 is 15 amino acids. Trimming at V came to 5 bases and at J to 6 bases, leaving 10 bases not matched to a gene. CDR1 and CDR2 (germline): PRHDT, FYEKMQ (reference sequence). As DNA, the CDR3 is TGTGCCAGCAGCCAAGGGGCTAGCGGTGGCAATGAGCAGTTCTTC. It is translated as CASSQGASGGNEQFF.

The V gene is TRBV27, the J gene TRBJ1-4, with unresolved D. The CDR3 runs 13 residues. Germline lookup yields CDR1 MNHEY and CDR2 SMNVEV (reference sequence). V shed 3 bases and J shed 13 bases, with 15 bases lying between them. CDR3 in DNA: TGTGCCAGCAGTTTCACCAATCTCACTCCACTGTTTTTT. It is translated as CASSFTNLTPLFF.

The V call is TRBV12-3 or TRBV12-4, the J call TRBJ2-1, with TRBD1 identical over 7 bases. This CDR3 region has 12 residues. J lost 6 bases, V lost 5 bases, and 1 base had no gene match. CDR3 nucleotides: TGTGCCAGCAGTCGACAGGGCAATGAGCAGTTCTTC. This gives the protein CASSRQGNEQFF.

As to this clone: Within the sample, other DNA sequences also encode this same CDR3. V usage is TRBV7-3 and J usage is TRBJ2-2, with 14 bases that match TRBD2. This CDR3 is built from 16 residues. CDR1 is SGHTA, CDR2 FQGTGA, per germline. V shed 3 bases and J 6 bases; nucleotides not matched to a gene: 3. The CDR3 loop reads CASSLGLAGAAGELFF. The CDR3 nucleotides are TGTGCCAGCAGCTTGGGACTAGCGGGAGCCGCCGGGGAGCTGTTTTTT. The variable domain in full, completed from reference TRBV7-3 and TRBJ2-2, reads GAGVSQTPSNKVTEKGKYVELRCDPISGHTALYWYRQSLGQGPEFLIYFQGTGAADDSGLPNDRFFAVRPEGSVSTLKIQRTERGDSAVYLCASSLGLAGAAGELFFGEGSRLTVL.

This chain joins TRBV2 and TRBJ2-7; TRBD2 might be the D (6 bases). CDR3 size: 14 residues. V lost 8 bases and J lost 5, with 19 bases in between. CDR1 and CDR2 from the germline V gene are SNHLY and FYNNEI. The CDR3 protein is CASVLSGTQHEQYF. For the CDR3, the DNA is TGTGCCAGCGTACTCTCCGGGACTCAACACGAGCAGTACTTC.

This clone has more than one count but fewer than ten. The V and J genes are TRBV4-1 and TRBJ2-6; 14 bases line up with TRBD2. Germline CDR1 and CDR2: MGHRA and YSYEKL. This CDR3 region has 20 residues. V trimming: 1 base; J trimming: 4 bases; junction bases outside the gene matches: 9. The CDR3: CASSQGWGLAGVSGANVLTF. Written as DNA, the CDR3 is TGCGCCAGCAGCCAAGGCTGGGGACTAGCGGGAGTTTCAGGGGCCAACGTCCTGACTTTC.

CDR3 loop: CATSDLQIGLAGNEQYF. The CDR3 coding sequence is TGTGCCACCAGTGATTTGCAAATCGGACTAGCGGGGAACGAGCAGTACTTC. The chain couples TRBV24-1 to TRBJ2-7; 12 nucleotides align to TRBD2. The CDR3 consists of 17 residues. V lost 0 bases and J lost 5; bases outside the gene matches: 7. CDR1 is KGHDR, CDR2 SFDVKD, per germline.

The chain couples TRBV7-9 to TRBJ2-1; 9 nucleotides line up with TRBD2. Germline values: CDR1 SEHNR, CDR2 FQNEAQ (reference sequence). This CDR3 region has 15 residues. V shed 5 bases, J shed 8 bases, and the junction held 10 bases outside the gene matches. The CDR3 DNA sequence: TGTGCCAGCAGCCCTCTGGCGGGGGGGCCCGATGAGCAGTTCTTC. It translates to CASSPLAGGPDEQFF.

This chain connects TRBV5-1 to TRBJ2-7; TRBD1 agrees at 8 bases. Germline values: CDR1 SGHRS, CDR2 YFSETQ. With 4 bases clipped from V and 2 bases from J, the junction kept 8 bases outside the gene matches. The CDR3 loop spans 15 amino acids. The CDR3 spells CASSRGTGEPYEQYF. The CDR3 DNA reads TGCGCCAGCAGCCGTGGGACAGGCGAACCCTACGAGCAGTACTTC.

V is TRBV19 and J is TRBJ2-5; unclear D gene. V was pared by 1 base and J by 1 base, with 4 bases between. CDR1 LNHDA and CDR2 SQIVND come from the germline V gene (reference sequence). This CDR3 has 13 residues. CDR3 sequence reads: CASSIGLQETQYF. As DNA, the CDR3 is TGTGCCAGTAGTATAGGGCTCCAAGAGACCCAGTACTTC.

This clone has only a few counts. The rearrangement joins TRBV24-1 to TRBJ2-7; 7 bases map to TRBD1. Per the germline V gene, CDR1 is KGHDR and CDR2 is SFDVKD. V shed 4 bases and J 4 bases; nucleotides not matched to a gene: 3. The CDR3 has 13 amino acids. The CDR3 nucleotides read TGTGCCACCAGTGACCAGGACAGGTACGAGCAGTACTTC. Amino acid sequence: CATSDQDRYEQYF.

The genes are TRBV28 and TRBJ2-1, with 7 bases lining up with TRBD2. With V trimmed by 10 bases and J by 6 bases, 9 bases remained unmatched. The CDR3 sequence is 13 residues long. The germline gives CDR1 MDHEN, CDR2 SYDVKM. CDR3 bases: TGTGCCAACGCCCCAGCGGGGATCAATGAGCAGTTCTTC. It is translated as CANAPAGINEQFF.

This clone came up once. V usage is TRBV5-4 and J usage is TRBJ1-3, with D unclear. The CDR3 extends over 15 amino acids. V lost 3 bases and J 4 bases, leaving 14 bases between the germline ends. Germline V gives CDR1 SGHNT, CDR2 YYREEE (reference sequence). The CDR3 sequence: CASSYMPGQGNTIYF. In DNA, the CDR3 is TGTGCCAGCAGCTACATGCCAGGTCAAGGAAACACCATATATTTT.

The V call is TRBV4-2, the J call TRBJ1-2, with a tentative D call TRBD1 (5 bases). V lost 0 bases to trimming and J lost 4 bases, with 21 bases between them. The CDR3 is 18 amino acids. Germline V gene sequence: CDR1 LGHNA, CDR2 YNFKEQ. CDR3 bases: TGTGCCAGCAGCCAAGATCCTTCAGGGTCGATTAAGATCTATGGCTACACCTTC. The encoded protein is CASSQDPSGSIKIYGYTF.

There are a few counts of this clone. The genes are TRBV5-1 and TRBJ2-5; possibly TRBD1 for D (5 bases). V gave up 4 bases and J gave up 4 bases, with 11 bases separating them. The germline V gene has CDR1 SGHRS and CDR2 YFSETQ. There are 13 residues in the CDR3. As DNA, the CDR3 is TGCGCCAGCAGCCCCAGGGCAGGAGAGACCCAGTACTTC. Protein sequence: CASSPRAGETQYF. The full variable domain, its missing parts supplied by reference TRBV5-1 and TRBJ2-5, is KAGVTQTPRYLIKTRGQQVTLSCSPISGHRSVSWYQQTPGQGLQFLFEYFSETQRNKGNFPGRFSGRQFSNSRSEMNVSTLELGDSALYLCASSPRAGETQYFGPGTRLLVL.